Each of the 22 T cell receptor beta chains below was sequenced from the same sample in a study of T cells expressing NK-cell markers. TCRdb reprocessed the 5' RACE reads, keeping one entry per CDR3 protein, no DNA. Its listing shows about 460,000 distinct CDR3 sequences. The material sequenced was blood T cells: a sorted CD56 or NKG2C T cell subset, CD4+ or CD8+ T cells, or bulk PBMC T cells (not recorded which). These receptors were obtained from a woman in her fifties or sixties in good health.

The chain uses TRBV20-1 and TRBJ1-5. The CDR3 runs to 14 residues. Per germline, CDR1 DFQATT and CDR2 SNEGSKA (reference sequence). The CDR3 sequence is CSARGSMGNQPQHF.

The V call is TRBV11-2, the J call TRBJ2-4; the TRBD2 assignment by TCRdb is unverifiable without DNA. Germline V gene lookup returns CDR1 SGHAT and CDR2 FQNNGV. The CDR3 length is 12 residues. The CDR3 sequence: CASRGPGVIQYF. Complete variable domain (other parts from reference TRBV11-2 and TRBJ2-4): EAGVAQSPRYKIIEKRQSVAFWCNPISGHATLYWYQQILGQGPKLLIQFQNNGVVDDSQLPKDRFSAERLKGVDSTLKIQPAKLEDSAVYLCASRGPGVIQYFGAGTRLSVL.

The chain joins TRBV18 to TRBJ2-1. The CDR3 loop spans 14 amino acids. Germline CDR1 and CDR2: KGHSH and LQKENI. The CDR3 protein is CASSPPAPRNEQFF.

The gene calls are TRBV3-1 and TRBJ2-3. This CDR3 has 16 residues. The V gene's germline CDR1 is LGHDT and CDR2 YNNKEL (reference sequence). The CDR3: CASSQGLLASTDTQYF.

This chain joins TRBV20-1 and TRBJ2-1. The CDR3 extends over 15 amino acids. CDR1 and CDR2 from the germline V gene are DFQATT and SNEGSKA (reference sequence). This CDR3 is CSARDRLAANHEQFF.

The J gene is TRBJ1-4, the V gene TRBV5-6. Germline CDR1 is SGHDT and CDR2 is YYEEEE. The CDR3 totals 13 residues. This chain's CDR3 is CASSPIQSEKLFF. Looking up the rest from reference TRBV5-6 and TRBJ1-4 gives the full variable domain: DAGVTQSPTHLIKTRGQQVTLRCSPKSGHDTVSWYQQALGQGPQFIFQYYEEEERQRGNFPDRFSGHQFPNYSSELNVNALLLGDSALYLCASSPIQSEKLFFGSGTQLSVL.

V and J are TRBV25-1 and TRBJ2-5; no DNA is available, so the TRBD1 call from TCRdb remains unchecked. Germline CDR1 reads MGHDK; CDR2 reads SYGVNS. This CDR3 has 14 amino acids. CDR3 sequence reads: CASSVGGPEGTQYF. The entire variable domain, with the rest obtained from reference TRBV25-1 and TRBJ2-5, is as follows: EADIYQTPRYLVIGTGKKITLECSQTMGHDKMYWYQQDPGMELHLIHYSYGVNSTEKGDLSSESTVSRIRTEHFPLTLESARPSHTSQYLCASSVGGPEGTQYFGPGTRLLVL.

The chain combines TRBV7-9 with TRBJ1-5; no DNA is available, so the TRBD1 call from TCRdb remains unchecked. The length of the CDR3 is 16 residues. The germline V gene encodes CDR1 SEHNR and CDR2 FQNEAQ (reference sequence). The CDR3 protein is CASSPNPGESNQPQHF.

The V gene is TRBV28, the J gene TRBJ2-7. Germline lookup yields CDR1 MDHEN and CDR2 SYDVKM. The CDR3 is 14 amino acids. CDR3 residues: CASSLSPPTYEQYF.

The chain couples TRBV6-5 to TRBJ2-5; TCRdb returns TRBD2, unconfirmable since there is no DNA. Germline CDR1 MNHEY, CDR2 SVGAGI. The length of the CDR3 is 14 residues. The CDR3 protein is CASGLAGAQETQYF.

The chain recombines TRBV11-3 with TRBJ1-3; TCRdb names TRBD1, which stays unverified in the absence of DNA. The length of the CDR3 is 16 residues. Germline values: CDR1 SGHNT, CDR2 YENEEA. The CDR3 is CASSRGTGGSGNTIYF. The variable domain in full, completed from reference TRBV11-3 and TRBJ1-3, reads EAGVVQSPRYKIIEKKQPVAFWCNPISGHNTLYWYLQNLGQGPELLIRYENEEAVDDSQLPKDRFSAERLKGVDSTLKIQPAELGDSAVYLCASSRGTGGSGNTIYFGEGSWLTVV.

CDR3 sequence reads: CASGGMGTTDTQYF. V gene TRBV5-1 combines with J gene TRBJ2-3; the D call from TCRdb, TRBD1, cannot be confirmed without DNA. The CDR3 has 14 amino acids. Germline lookup yields CDR1 SGHRS and CDR2 YFSETQ.

The CDR3 reads CATSEGTANYQPQHF. V gene TRBV24-1 combines with J gene TRBJ1-5; the D call from TCRdb, TRBD1, cannot be confirmed without DNA. This CDR3 contains 15 residues. Germline V gene data show CDR1 as KGHDR and CDR2 as SFDVKD.

The chain joins TRBV15 to TRBJ2-5; TCRdb reports TRBD2, a call that lacks DNA to check it against. The CDR3 covers 15 residues. Germline V gives CDR1 LNHNV, CDR2 YYDKDF (reference sequence). The CDR3 loop is CATDLGGTSRETQYF. The entire variable domain, with the rest obtained from reference TRBV15 and TRBJ2-5, is as follows: DAMVIQNPRYQVTQFGKPVTLSCSQTLNHNVMYWYQQKSSQAPKLLFHYYDKDFNNEADTPDNFQSRRPNTSFCFLDIRSPGLGDTAMYLCATDLGGTSRETQYFGPGTRLLVL.

The chain couples TRBV30 to TRBJ1-2; TCRdb's assignment of TRBD1 cannot be checked, as there is no DNA. The CDR3 runs to 17 residues. CDR1 is GTSNPN and CDR2 is SVGIG in the germline V gene (reference sequence). The CDR3 spells CAWSQTRGQWMRYGYTF.

The chain employs TRBV20-1 and TRBJ1-6. The CDR3 sequence is 15 residues long. Germline-derived CDR1 and CDR2 are DFQATT and SNEGSKA (reference sequence). CDR3 amino acids: CSAAEGSTYNSPLHF.

V usage is TRBV3-1 and J usage is TRBJ1-1; no DNA is available, so the TRBD1 call from TCRdb remains unchecked. Germline assignment: CDR1 LGHDT and CDR2 YNNKEL (reference sequence). The CDR3 covers 16 residues. Here the CDR3 reads CASSYGQGMLNTEAFF.

J is TRBJ2-2 and V is TRBV4-1; the TCRdb D gene call, TRBD1, has no DNA to confirm it. The CDR3 is made up of 17 amino acids. The germline CDR1 and CDR2 sequences are MGHRA and YSYEKL. CDR3 residues: CASSHPLGQGGTGELFF.

The rearrangement uses TRBV6-6 and TRBJ2-1; without DNA, the TCRdb call of TRBD2 cannot be checked. The germline CDR1 and CDR2 sequences are MNHNY and SVGAGI (reference sequence). CDR3 length: 21 residues. The CDR3 loop is CASSFPPQGQGLAGHYNEQFF.

The chain uses TRBV4-1 and TRBJ1-1; TCRdb picks TRBD1, but there is no DNA to check that call. The CDR3 runs 13 residues. The V gene's germline CDR1 is MGHRA and CDR2 YSYEKL. CDR3 residues: CASSQADRSTAFF.

V is TRBV3-1 and J is TRBJ2-2; with no DNA, the TCRdb D assignment of TRBD2 cannot be verified. The CDR3 sequence is 19 residues long. From germline, CDR1 is LGHDT and CDR2 YNNKEL (reference sequence). This CDR3 is CASSQDILAGTANTGELFF.

The chain couples TRBV3-1 to TRBJ1-1; TCRdb indicates TRBD1, and absent DNA this call remains unverified. This CDR3 contains 13 residues. CDR1 is LGHDT and CDR2 is YNNKEL in the germline V gene (reference sequence). CDR3 sequence reads: CASRSLGRTEAFF.